The table lists the clone carrying this T cell receptor (beta chain) with many counts. Its cognate antigen is unknown. CDR1 is MGHRA and CDR2 is YSYEKL in the germline V gene. V was shortened by 2 bases and J by 2 bases, with 16 bases between the two germline ends. This CDR3 has 17 amino acids. TCRdb re-called the 5' RACE reads through MiXCR, storing one row per CDR3 protein. The sample records more than 150,000 distinct CDR3 sequences, over 10% being singletons. This entry is derived from a study of CD8 T cells in ankylosing spondylitis. Study-level points and caveats: Ankylosing spondylitis blood appeared to be characterized by a TCR beta motif of eight highly homologous variants.

Sequenced material: blood, either unsorted or a sorted T cell fraction (not recorded which). The receptor comes from a male donor with ankylosing spondylitis or in good health (not recorded which). V usage is TRBV4-1 and J usage is TRBJ2-1; a weak D match, TRBD1 (6 bases). CDR3 loop: CASSQTLQGPTYNEQFF. In DNA, the CDR3 is TGCGCCAGCAGCCAAACTCTACAGGGTCCTACCTACAATGAGCAGTTCTTC.